A selection of T cell receptor beta chains follows, all from one sample in a study of shared clonotypes between healthy human individuals. The protocol was immunoSEQ multiplex PCR, while the TCRdb copy is restricted to in-frame clones and leaves out a portion. The data hold about 1 million clones, with about 70% observed a single time. Sequenced material: memory CD4+ T cells sorted from blood. The receptors were gathered from a man between 18 and 35 years old in good health. Both conserved end residues are part of each CDR3. The D gene is left open where the match is weak. A row's size may be missing; if present it is once, few, many or a size class.

d_gene	v_gene	abundance	j_gene	CDR3nt	CDR3aa
NA	TRBV18	NA	TRBJ2-2	TGTGCCAGCTCAAAGATTGCCGGGGAGCTGTTTTTT	CASSKIAGELFF
NA	TRBV18	NA	TRBJ1-2	TGTGCCAGCTCACCGGGCAGCGACTATGGCTACACCTTC	CASSPGSDYGYTF
NA	TRBV6-1	few	TRBJ2-7	TGTGCCAGCAGGCGGGACAGTGGGGCCTACGAGCAGTACTTC	CASRRDSGAYEQYF
TRBD2	TRBV27	many	TRBJ2-5	TGTGCCAGCAGCCAGGCACTAGCGGGGGTTGAGACCCAGTACTTC	CASSQALAGVETQYF
TRBD1	TRBV5-1	NA	TRBJ2-7	TGCGCCAGCAGCTTGGTGGGACAGGGACCCGTGGAGCAGTACTTC	CASSLVGQGPVEQYF
NA	TRBV5-4	NA	TRBJ1-2	TGTGCCAGCAGCTTGGATTTCTATGGCTACACCTTC	CASSLDFYGYTF
NA	TRBV11-3	few	TRBJ2-1	TGTGCCAGCAGCTTAATAAGTCCAAGAGGGGACAATGAGCAGTTCTTC	CASSLISPRGDNEQFF
NA	TRBV9	NA	TRBJ2-3	TGTGCCAGCAGCGTAGAACCGAATGCAGATACGCAGTATTTT	CASSVEPNADTQYF
TRBD2	TRBV5-1	NA	TRBJ2-3	TGCGCCAGCAGCCCCATAATAGCGGGGCCCACAGATACGCAGTATTTT	CASSPIIAGPTDTQYF
TRBD1	TRBV6-5	NA	TRBJ2-1	TGTGCCAGCAGTAAGGACAGGGGGAGTGCCAATGAGCAGTTCTTC	CASSKDRGSANEQFF
NA	TRBV12-5	NA	TRBJ2-1	TGTGCTAGTGGTTTGCGAGGGACGAATTCCTACAATGAGCAGTTCTTC	CASGLRGTNSYNEQFF
NA	TRBV19	NA	TRBJ2-1	TGTGCCAGTACGGGGCGTGTGGCCGGGGACAATGAGCAGTTCTTC	CASTGRVAGDNEQFF
TRBD2	TRBV6-1	once	TRBJ2-1	TGTGCCACCAAACTAGCGGGGGCCTACAATGAGCAGTTCTTC	CATKLAGAYNEQFF
TRBD1	TRBV4-3	NA	TRBJ2-1	TGCGCCAGCAGCCAGGGGAGGACAGGGTCCTACAATGAGCAGTTCTTC	CASSQGRTGSYNEQFF
TRBD1	TRBV5-1	once	TRBJ1-5	TGCGCCAGCAGCTTCACAGGGGATCCCAATCAGCCCCAGCATTTT	CASSFTGDPNQPQHF
NA	TRBV28	NA	TRBJ2-7	TGTGCCACCCTGAGATACCGAACCGGGAGCTACGAGCAGTACTTC	CATLRYRTGSYEQYF